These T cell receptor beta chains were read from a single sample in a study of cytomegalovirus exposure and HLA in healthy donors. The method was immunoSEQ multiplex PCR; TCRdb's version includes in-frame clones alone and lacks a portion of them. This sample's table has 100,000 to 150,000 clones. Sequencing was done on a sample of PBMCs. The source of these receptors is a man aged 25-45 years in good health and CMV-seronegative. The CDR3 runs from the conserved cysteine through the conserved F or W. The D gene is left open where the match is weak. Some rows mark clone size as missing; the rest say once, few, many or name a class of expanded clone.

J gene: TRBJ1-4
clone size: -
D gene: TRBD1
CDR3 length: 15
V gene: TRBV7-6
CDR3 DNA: TGTGCCAGCAGCCCCTTCGGACAGGGGTGGGAAAAACTGTTTTTT
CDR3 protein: CASSPFGQGWEKLFF

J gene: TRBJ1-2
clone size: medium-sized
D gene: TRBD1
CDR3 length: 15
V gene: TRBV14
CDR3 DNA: TGTGCCAGCAGCCAAGAGGGACAGGGATGGGATGGCTACACCTTC
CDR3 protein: CASSQEGQGWDGYTF

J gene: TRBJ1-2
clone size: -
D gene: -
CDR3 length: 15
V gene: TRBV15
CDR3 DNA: TGTGCCACCAGGACTGACAGGACAAATCTTAATGGCTACACCTTC
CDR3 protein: CATRTDRTNLNGYTF

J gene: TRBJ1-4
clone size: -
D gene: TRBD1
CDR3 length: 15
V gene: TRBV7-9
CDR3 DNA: TGTGCCAGCAGCTTAACAGGGGGAGCTAATGAAAAACTGTTTTTT
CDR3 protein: CASSLTGGANEKLFF

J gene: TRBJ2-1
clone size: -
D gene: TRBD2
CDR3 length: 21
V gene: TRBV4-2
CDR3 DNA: TGTGCCAGCAGCCAAGTGTTCGGCCTAGCGGGAGGACCATCTACCTACAATGAGCAGTTCTTC
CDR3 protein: CASSQVFGLAGGPSTYNEQFF

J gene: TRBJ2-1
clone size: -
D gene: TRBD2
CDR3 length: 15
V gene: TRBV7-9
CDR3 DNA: TGTGCCAGCAGCTTACGGAGGGTAGCGGGAGTTGAGCAGTTCTTC
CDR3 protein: CASSLRRVAGVEQFF

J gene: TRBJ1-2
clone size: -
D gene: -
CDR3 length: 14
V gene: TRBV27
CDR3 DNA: TGTGCCAGCAGTTTGACCGGGACTGTTTATGGCTACACCTTC
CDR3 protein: CASSLTGTVYGYTF

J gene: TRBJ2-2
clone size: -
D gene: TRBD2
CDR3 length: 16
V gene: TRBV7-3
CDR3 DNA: TGTGCCAGCAGCTTAGGGCTAGCGGGGAACACCGGGGAGCTGTTTTTT
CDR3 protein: CASSLGLAGNTGELFF

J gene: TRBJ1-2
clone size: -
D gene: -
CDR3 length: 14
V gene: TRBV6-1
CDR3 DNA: TGTGCCAGCAGTGAAGCGGGAGGATTCTATGGCTACACCTTC
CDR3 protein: CASSEAGGFYGYTF

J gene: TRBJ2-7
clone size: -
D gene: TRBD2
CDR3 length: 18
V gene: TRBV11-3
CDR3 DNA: TGTGCCAGCAGACTCCTGACTAGCGGTCTTCGTGTGGGCTCCGAGCAGTACTTC
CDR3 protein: CASRLLTSGLRVGSEQYF

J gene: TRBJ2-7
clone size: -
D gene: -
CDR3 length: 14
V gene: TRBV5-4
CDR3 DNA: TGTGCCAGCAGCTTTACTACAGGCCAATACGAGCAGTACTTC
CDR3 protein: CASSFTTGQYEQYF

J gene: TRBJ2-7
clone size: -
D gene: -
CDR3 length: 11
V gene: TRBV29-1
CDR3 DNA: TGCAGCGCCATTGTTAACCACGAGCAGTACTTC
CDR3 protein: CSAIVNHEQYF

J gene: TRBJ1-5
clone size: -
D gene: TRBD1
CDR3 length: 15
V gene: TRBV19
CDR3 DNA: TGTGCCAGTAGTACCAGACAGGGGAGATCTCAGCCCCAGCATTTT
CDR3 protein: CASSTRQGRSQPQHF

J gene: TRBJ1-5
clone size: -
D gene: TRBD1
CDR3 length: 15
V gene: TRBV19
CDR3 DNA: TGTGCCAGTAGTATAGCCACAGGGGTAGGTCAGCCCCAGCATTTT
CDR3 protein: CASSIATGVGQPQHF

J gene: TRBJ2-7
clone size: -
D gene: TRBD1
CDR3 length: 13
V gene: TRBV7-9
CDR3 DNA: TGTGCCAGCAGCTTCACAGGGGGCGCCGAGCAGTACTTC
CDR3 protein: CASSFTGGAEQYF

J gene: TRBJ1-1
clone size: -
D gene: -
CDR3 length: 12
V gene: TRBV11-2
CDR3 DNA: TGTGCCAGCAGCCTTAGGGGTGTCGGAGCTTTCTTT
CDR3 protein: CASSLRGVGAFF